The T cell receptor (beta chain) described here comes from a study of low-dose radiotherapy and immunotherapy resistance in tumors. Across the study: Doses delivered to Cohort 2 were 1 Gy per fraction every two weeks, amounting to 13 Gy over 26 weeks.

Indicated time point: before trial treatment. Donors were treated with nivolumab, ipilimumab, aspirin, and low-dose cyclophosphamide and radiotherapy. As to this clonotype: A read error is the likely source, as a far larger clone sits one nucleotide away.

The germline gives CDR1 SNHLY, CDR2 FYNNEI. Trimming stripped 4 bases from V and 10 bases from J, with 20 bases between. The CDR3 sequence is 15 residues long. Gene-specific TRAV and TRBV primers were used for first-strand cDNA, covering alpha and beta chains. The TCRs were subjected to amplification over around 19 PCR cycles employing a constant-region primer in conjunction with a V-primer adapter. MiXCR, run by TCRdb on the reads, gives a single entry per CDR3 protein. The sample lists tens of thousands of distinct CDR3 sequences; around 27% were seen once. The sample in question was PBMCs, obtained before treatment. The source is a male donor with rectosigmoid adenocarcinoma. The chain joins TRBV2 to TRBJ2-1; D gene unclear. CDR3 sequence reads: CASSVITVANYEQFF. The DNA for the CDR3 is TGTGCCAGCAGTGTAATCACCGTTGCTAACTACGAGCAGTTCTTC.